This T cell receptor (beta chain) appears in the sequencing data of a study of beta chain features in type 1 diabetes. Looking at the study overall: Healthy donors, compared against patients, showed similar age, gender and cell yields. Examination covered around 98,000,000 sorted cells spanning all samples.

About this clone itself: Its antigen is not identified. Other DNA sequences from this sample encode an identical CDR3 as well.

Isolated RNA was reverse transcribed in full, so expressed TCRB transcripts were sequenced. Generated by immunoSEQ multiplex PCR, the TCRdb table keeps only in-frame clones and is missing some. This table holds a few hundred thousand clones, 15% found once. V trimming: 6 bases; J trimming: 2 bases; junction bases outside the gene matches: 3. From germline, CDR1 is MDHEN and CDR2 SYDVKM. The CDR3 spans 14 residues. The study, taken as a whole, reports: Moderately but significantly shorter TCRB CDR3s were found in Type 1 diabetes patients in all four CD4+ subsets. Fewer junction insertions and more nucleotide deletions appeared in type 1 diabetes patients.

Sequencing input: naive CD4+ T cells from blood. The clonotype was recovered from a man aged 18 to 35 with type 1 diabetes. The chain links TRBV28 to TRBJ2-7, with 11 bases fitting TRBD2. The CDR3 coding sequence is TGTGCCAGCAGCCTAGCGGGAGGAGCCTACGAGCAGTACTTC. Its protein product is CASSLAGGAYEQYF.